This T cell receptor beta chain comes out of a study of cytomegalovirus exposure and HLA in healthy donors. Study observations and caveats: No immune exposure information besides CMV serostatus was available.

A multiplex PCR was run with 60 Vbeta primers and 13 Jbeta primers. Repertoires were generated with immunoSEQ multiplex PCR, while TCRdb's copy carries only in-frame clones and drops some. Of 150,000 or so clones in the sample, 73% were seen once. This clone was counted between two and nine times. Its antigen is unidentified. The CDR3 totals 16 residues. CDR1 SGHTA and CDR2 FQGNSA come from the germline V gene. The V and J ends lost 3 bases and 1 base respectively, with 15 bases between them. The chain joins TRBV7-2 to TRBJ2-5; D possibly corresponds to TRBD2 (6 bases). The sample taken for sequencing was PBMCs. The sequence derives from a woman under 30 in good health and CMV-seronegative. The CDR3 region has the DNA TGTGCCAGCAGCTTCCCCCCGTGGCGGGGCCAAGAGACCCAGTACTTC. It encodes CASSFPPWRGQETQYF.